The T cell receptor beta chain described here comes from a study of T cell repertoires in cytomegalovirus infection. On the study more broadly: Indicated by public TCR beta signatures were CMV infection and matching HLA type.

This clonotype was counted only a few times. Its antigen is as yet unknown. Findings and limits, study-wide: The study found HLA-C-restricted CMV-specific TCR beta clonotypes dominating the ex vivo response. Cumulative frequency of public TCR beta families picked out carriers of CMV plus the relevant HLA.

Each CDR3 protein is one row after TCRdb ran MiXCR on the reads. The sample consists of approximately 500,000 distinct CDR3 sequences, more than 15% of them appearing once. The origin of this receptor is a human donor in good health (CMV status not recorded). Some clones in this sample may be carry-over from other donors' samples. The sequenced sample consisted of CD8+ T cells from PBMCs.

CDR3 bases: TGTGCCAGCACCTTGACTAACAATGAGCAGTTCTTC. The encoded protein is CASTLTNNEQFF. The V call is TRBV28, the J call TRBJ2-1; possible D gene TRBD2, 5 bases. The CDR3 has 12 amino acids. V was cut by 7 bases and J by 5 bases, with 9 bases left in between. Per germline, CDR1 MDHEN and CDR2 SYDVKM.